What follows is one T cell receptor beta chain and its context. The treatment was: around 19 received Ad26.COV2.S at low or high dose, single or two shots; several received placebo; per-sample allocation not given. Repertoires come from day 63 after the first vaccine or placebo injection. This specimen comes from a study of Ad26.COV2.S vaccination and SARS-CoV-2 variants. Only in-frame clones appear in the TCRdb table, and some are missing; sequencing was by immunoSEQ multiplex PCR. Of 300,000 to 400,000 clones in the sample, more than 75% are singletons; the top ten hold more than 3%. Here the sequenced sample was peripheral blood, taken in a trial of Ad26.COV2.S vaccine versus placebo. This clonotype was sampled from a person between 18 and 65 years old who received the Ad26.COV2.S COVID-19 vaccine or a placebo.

CDR3: CAWSPTAYEQYF. In DNA form, the CDR3 reads TGTGCCTGGAGTCCAACAGCTTACGAGCAGTACTTC. The chain couples TRBV30 to TRBJ2-7; D unclear. Germline CDR1 is GTSNPN and CDR2 is SVGIG (reference sequence). The CDR3 sequence is 12 residues long. The V end lost 2 bases, the J end lost 4 bases, and 9 bases lay between the germline ends.